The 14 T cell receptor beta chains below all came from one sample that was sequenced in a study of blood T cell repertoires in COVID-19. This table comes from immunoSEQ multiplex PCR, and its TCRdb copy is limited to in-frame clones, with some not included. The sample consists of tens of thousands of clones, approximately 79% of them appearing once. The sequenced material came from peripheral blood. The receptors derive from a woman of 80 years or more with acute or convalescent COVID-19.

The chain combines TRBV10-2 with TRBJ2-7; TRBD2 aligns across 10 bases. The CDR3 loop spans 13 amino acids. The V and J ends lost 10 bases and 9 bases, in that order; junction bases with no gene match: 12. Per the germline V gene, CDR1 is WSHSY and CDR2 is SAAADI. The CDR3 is CATNQREGLGQYF. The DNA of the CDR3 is TGCGCCACCAACCAGCGGGAGGGCCTTGGGCAGTACTTC.

In DNA, the CDR3 is TGTGCCAGCTCGGCCAGAAGGGGTAACAATGAGCAGTTCTTC. Protein: CASSARRGNNEQFF. The chain couples TRBV18 to TRBJ2-1; tentatively, D is TRBD1 (5 bases). Germline lookup yields CDR1 KGHSH and CDR2 LQKENI. Trimming pared 6 bases from V and 5 bases from J, leaving 14 bases between. CDR3 length: 14 residues.

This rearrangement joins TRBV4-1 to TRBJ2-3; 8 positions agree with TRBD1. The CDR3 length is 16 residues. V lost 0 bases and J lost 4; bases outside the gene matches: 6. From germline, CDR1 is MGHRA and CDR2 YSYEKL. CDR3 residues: CASSQDWTGKPDTQYF. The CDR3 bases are TGCGCCAGCAGCCAAGACTGGACAGGGAAACCAGATACGCAGTATTTT.

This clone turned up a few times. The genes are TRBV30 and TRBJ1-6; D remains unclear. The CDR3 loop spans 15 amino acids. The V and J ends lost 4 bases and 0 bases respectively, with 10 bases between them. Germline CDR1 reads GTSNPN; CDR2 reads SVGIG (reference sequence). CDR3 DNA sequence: TGTGCCTGGACGGGCGGGAGCTCCTATAATTCACCCCTCCACTTT. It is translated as CAWTGGSSYNSPLHF.

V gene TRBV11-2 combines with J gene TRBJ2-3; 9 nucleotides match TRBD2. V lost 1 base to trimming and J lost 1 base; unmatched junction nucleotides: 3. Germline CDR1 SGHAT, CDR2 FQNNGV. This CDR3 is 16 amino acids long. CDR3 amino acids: CASSLGRTSGTDTQYF. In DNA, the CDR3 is TGTGCCAGCAGCTTAGGGCGGACTAGCGGCACAGATACGCAGTATTTT.

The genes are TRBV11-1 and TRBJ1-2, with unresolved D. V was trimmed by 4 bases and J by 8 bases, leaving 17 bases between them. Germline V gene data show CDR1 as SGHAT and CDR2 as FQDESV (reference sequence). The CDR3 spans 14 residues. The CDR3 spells CASSSGPDYGGYTF. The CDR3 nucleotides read TGTGCCAGCAGCTCCGGACCGGACTATGGAGGCTACACCTTC. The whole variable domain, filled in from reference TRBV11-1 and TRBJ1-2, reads EAEVAQSPRYKITEKSQAVAFWCDPISGHATLYWYRQILGQGPELLVQFQDESVVDDSQLPKDRFSAERLKGVDSTLKIQPAELGDSAMYLCASSSGPDYGGYTFGSGTRLTVV.

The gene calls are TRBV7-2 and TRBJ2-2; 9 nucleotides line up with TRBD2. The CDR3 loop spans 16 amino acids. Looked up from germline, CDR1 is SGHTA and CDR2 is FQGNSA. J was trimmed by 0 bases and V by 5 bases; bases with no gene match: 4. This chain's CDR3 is CASSKASGTNTGELFF. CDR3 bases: TGTGCCAGCAGCAAGGCTAGCGGGACGAACACCGGGGAGCTGTTTTTT.

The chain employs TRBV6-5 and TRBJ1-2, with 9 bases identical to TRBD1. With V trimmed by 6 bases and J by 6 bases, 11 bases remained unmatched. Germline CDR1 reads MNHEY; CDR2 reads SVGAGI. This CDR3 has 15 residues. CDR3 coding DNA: TGTGCCAGCAGCGTCAACAGGGGGCGATTTAATGGCTACACCTTC. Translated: CASSVNRGRFNGYTF.

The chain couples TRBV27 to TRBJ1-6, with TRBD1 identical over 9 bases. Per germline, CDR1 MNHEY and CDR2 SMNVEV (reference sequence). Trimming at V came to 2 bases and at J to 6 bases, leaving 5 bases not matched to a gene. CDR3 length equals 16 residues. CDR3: CASSLPGTGFNSPLHF. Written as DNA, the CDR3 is TGTGCCAGCAGTTTACCCGGGACAGGGTTTAATTCACCCCTCCACTTT.

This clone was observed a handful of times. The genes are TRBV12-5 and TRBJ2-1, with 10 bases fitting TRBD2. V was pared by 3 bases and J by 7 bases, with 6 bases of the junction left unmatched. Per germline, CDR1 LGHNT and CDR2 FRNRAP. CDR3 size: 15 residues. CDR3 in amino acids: CASGFRAGGLNEQFF. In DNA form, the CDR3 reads TGTGCTAGTGGTTTCCGAGCGGGAGGGCTGAATGAGCAGTTCTTC.

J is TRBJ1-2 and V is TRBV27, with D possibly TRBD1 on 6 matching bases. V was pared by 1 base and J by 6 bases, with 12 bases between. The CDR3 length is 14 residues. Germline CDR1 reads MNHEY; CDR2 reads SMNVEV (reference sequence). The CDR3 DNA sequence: TGTGCCAGCAGTTTATTGGCAGGGGTAAATGGCTACACCTTC. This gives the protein CASSLLAGVNGYTF.

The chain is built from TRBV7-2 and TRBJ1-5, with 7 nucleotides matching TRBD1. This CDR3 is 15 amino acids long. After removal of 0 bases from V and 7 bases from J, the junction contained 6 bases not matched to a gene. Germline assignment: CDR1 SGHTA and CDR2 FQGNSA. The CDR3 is CASSLAGQMGQPQHF. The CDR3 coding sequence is TGTGCCAGCAGCTTAGCGGGACAGATGGGACAGCCCCAGCATTTT.

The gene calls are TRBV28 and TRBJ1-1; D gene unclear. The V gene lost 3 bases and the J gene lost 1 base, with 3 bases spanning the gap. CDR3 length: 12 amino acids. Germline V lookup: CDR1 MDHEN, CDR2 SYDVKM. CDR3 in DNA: TGTGCCAGCAGTTTCAGGAACACTGAAGCTTTCTTT. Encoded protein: CASSFRNTEAFF.

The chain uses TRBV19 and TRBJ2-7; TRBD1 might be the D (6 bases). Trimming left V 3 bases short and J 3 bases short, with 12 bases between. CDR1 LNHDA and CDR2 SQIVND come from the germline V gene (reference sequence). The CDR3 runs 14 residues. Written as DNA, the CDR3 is TGTGCCAGTAGTATCCGGACAGACTTCTACGAGCAGTACTTC. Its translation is CASSIRTDFYEQYF.